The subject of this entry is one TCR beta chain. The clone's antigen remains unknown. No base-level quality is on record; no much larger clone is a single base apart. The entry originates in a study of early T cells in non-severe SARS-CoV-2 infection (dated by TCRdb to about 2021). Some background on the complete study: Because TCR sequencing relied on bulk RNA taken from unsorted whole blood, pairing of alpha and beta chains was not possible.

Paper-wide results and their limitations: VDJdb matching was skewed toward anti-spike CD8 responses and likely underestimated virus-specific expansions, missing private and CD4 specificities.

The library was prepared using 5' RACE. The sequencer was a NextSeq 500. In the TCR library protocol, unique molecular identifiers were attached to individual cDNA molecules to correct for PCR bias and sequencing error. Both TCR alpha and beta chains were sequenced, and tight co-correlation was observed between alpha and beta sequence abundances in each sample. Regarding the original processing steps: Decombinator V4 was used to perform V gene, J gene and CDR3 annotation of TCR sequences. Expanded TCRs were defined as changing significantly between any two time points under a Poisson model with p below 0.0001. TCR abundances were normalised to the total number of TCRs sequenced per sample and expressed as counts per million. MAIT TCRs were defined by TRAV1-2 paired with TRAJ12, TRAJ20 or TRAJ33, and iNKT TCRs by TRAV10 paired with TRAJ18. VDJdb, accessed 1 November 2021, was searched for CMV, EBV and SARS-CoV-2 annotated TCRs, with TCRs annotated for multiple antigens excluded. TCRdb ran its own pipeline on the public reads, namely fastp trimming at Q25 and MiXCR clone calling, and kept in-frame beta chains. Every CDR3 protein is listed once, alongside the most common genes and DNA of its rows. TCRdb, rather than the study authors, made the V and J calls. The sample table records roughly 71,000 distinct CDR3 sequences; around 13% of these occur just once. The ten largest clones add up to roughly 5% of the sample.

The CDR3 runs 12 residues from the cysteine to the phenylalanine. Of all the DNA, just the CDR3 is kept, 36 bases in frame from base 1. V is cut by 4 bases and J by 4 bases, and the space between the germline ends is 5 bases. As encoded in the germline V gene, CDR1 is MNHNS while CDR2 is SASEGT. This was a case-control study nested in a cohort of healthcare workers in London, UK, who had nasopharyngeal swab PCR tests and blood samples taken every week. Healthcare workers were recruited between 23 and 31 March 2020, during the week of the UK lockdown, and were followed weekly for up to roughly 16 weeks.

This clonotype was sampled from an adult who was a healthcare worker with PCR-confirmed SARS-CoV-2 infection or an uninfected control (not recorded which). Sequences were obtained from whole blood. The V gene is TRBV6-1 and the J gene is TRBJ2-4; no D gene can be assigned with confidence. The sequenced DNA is TGTGCCAGCAGTGTCGAGAAAAACATTCAGTACTTC. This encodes CASSVEKNIQYF.